This TCR beta chain was identified during a study of cytomegalovirus exposure and HLA in healthy donors. The PCR made use of 60 Vbeta and 13 Jbeta primers. Clones were sequenced by immunoSEQ multiplex PCR, and TCRdb holds only the in-frame ones, with some missing. The sample yields some 130,000 clones, around four fifths seen once. Findings of the study overall: Of the V segments, some could not be distinguished, including TRBV6-2 and TRBV6-3, and were excluded.

This clone was seen once. The antigen is unknown. Germline CDR1 reads SQVTM; CDR2 reads ANQGSEA. The length of the CDR3 is 17 residues. Trimming took 5 bases from V and 0 from J; bases not matched to a gene: 8. The chain links TRBV29-1 to TRBJ2-1, with 12 bases fitting TRBD2. The receptor was derived from a man aged 35-49 years in good health and CMV-seronegative. The sample comprised PBMCs. DNA of the CDR3: TGCAGCGTTAAGTTGCGACTAGCGGGAGCCTCCTACAATGAGCAGTTCTTC. This codes for CSVKLRLAGASYNEQFF.